A single sample is the source of the 8 T cell receptor beta chains below, sequenced in a study of T cell repertoires in cytomegalovirus infection. TCRdb reprocessed the reads via MiXCR and lists one record per CDR3 protein. The profile shows some 480,000 distinct CDR3 sequences, around 35% of them singletons. What these receptors recognize is not known. This sample comprised cultured PBMCs, obtained from culture after CMV antigen stimulation. All receptors come from a human donor in good health (CMV status not recorded). Some clones in this sample may be carry-over from other donors' samples.

This clonotype was counted many times. This chain connects TRBV7-2 to TRBJ1-2; D gene ambiguous. Germline CDR1 reads SGHTA; CDR2 reads FQGNSA. Trimming left V 2 bases short and J 2 bases short, with 9 bases between. The CDR3 has 14 amino acids. CDR3 sequence reads: CASSLFSTNYGYTF. The CDR3 nucleotides read TGTGCCAGCAGCTTATTTTCGACAAACTATGGCTACACCTTC.

This chain uses TRBV9 with TRBJ2-5; D gene ambiguous. Trimming removed 2 bases from V and 1 base from J, with 6 bases in between. Germline CDR1 reads SGDLS; CDR2 reads YYNGEE. The length of the CDR3 is 13 residues. In DNA form, the CDR3 reads TGTGCCAGCAGCGTGAGAGTCCAAGAGACCCAGTACTTC. This codes for CASSVRVQETQYF.

There are a few counts of this clonotype. This chain uses TRBV6-2 or TRBV6-3 with TRBJ2-7; TRBD1 matches at 7 bases. Trimming cost V 5 bases and J 2 bases; bases outside gene matches: 6. The germline V gene has CDR1 MNHEY and CDR2 SVGEGT. The CDR3 is made up of 14 amino acids. This CDR3 reads CASSQPDRTYEQYV. The DNA for the CDR3 is TGTGCCAGCAGTCAACCGGACAGGACCTACGAGCAGTACGTC.

This sequence joins TRBV7-8 and TRBJ1-5; D may be TRBD1 (5 bases). The germline gives CDR1 SGHVS, CDR2 FQNEAQ. This CDR3 spans 16 amino acids. Trimming removed 1 base from V and 4 bases from J, with 14 bases in between. The CDR3 region is CASSLEGDSRNQPQHF. In DNA form, the CDR3 reads TGTGCCAGCAGCTTAGAAGGCGACAGTCGAAATCAGCCCCAGCATTTT.

This clonotype was seen only a few times. One end of the junction fails to match germline, which may point to a read error. The chain uses TRBV7-9 and TRBJ2-1; 8 bases are a match to TRBD2. CDR1 is SEHNR and CDR2 is FQNEAQ in the germline V gene (reference sequence). This CDR3 has 15 amino acids. Written as DNA, the CDR3 is TGTGCCAGCAGCATAGCGACTAGCGCGGTGGTTGAGCAGTTCTTC. Translating gives CASSIATSAVVEQFF.

This clonotype turned up a few times. CDR3 sequence reads: CASSSGSPNTEAFF. As DNA, the CDR3 is TGTGCCAGCAGTTCGGGATCCCCGAACACTGAAGCTTTCTTT. The chain couples TRBV7-8 to TRBJ1-1; no clear D. Germline CDR1 SGHVS, CDR2 FQNEAQ. The CDR3 totals 14 residues. V was trimmed by 6 bases and J by 1 base, leaving 12 bases between them.

The gene calls are TRBV20-1 and TRBJ1-1; a weak D match, TRBD1 (5 bases). Germline values: CDR1 DFQATT, CDR2 SNEGSKA (reference sequence). V was pared by 6 bases and J by 0 bases, with 14 bases between. CDR3 size: 14 residues. The CDR3 region has the DNA TGCAGTGCCCGCAAGGGGTTGGTGAACACTGAAGCTTTCTTT. Protein product: CSARKGLVNTEAFF.

V and J are TRBV19 and TRBJ1-5; the D gene is possibly TRBD1 (5 bases). V dropped 0 bases and J dropped 6 bases, with 6 bases sitting between them. The germline V gene has CDR1 LNHDA and CDR2 SQIVND (reference sequence). The length of the CDR3 is 13 residues. The CDR3 sequence is CASSIDRVQPQHF. In DNA, the CDR3 is TGTGCCAGTAGTATAGACAGGGTTCAGCCCCAGCATTTT.